These T cell receptor beta chains were read from a single sample in a study of T cell responses to AZD1222 COVID-19 vaccine. TCRdb keeps only in-frame clones here, not all; method: immunoSEQ multiplex PCR. The sample has 200,000 to 250,000 clones, roughly 94% seen once; the top ten hold 1.5% to 2%. The specimen was peripheral blood, collected 28 days after the second dose of the MenACWY control vaccine. Receptor source: an adult who received the MenACWY meningococcal vaccine as a control. The CDR3 runs from the conserved cysteine through the conserved F or W. The order of the fields is J gene, D gene, V gene, CDR3 DNA, CDR3 protein. The D gene is left open where the match is weak.

j_call: TRBJ2-7; d_call: TRBD1; v_call: TRBV28; cdr3_nt: TGTGCCAGCAGTTTTTGGGACAGGGGCTTCGAGCAGTACTTC; cdr3_aa: CASSFWDRGFEQYF
j_call: TRBJ1-3; d_call: TRBD1; v_call: TRBV7-2; cdr3_nt: TGTGCCAGCAGCCTGGGACAGGGAAACACCATATATTTT; cdr3_aa: CASSLGQGNTIYF
j_call: TRBJ2-7; d_call: TRBD2; v_call: TRBV7-2; cdr3_nt: TGTGCCAGCAGTTTGGGGGGAGGGTCCTACGAGCAGTACTTC; cdr3_aa: CASSLGGGSYEQYF
j_call: TRBJ2-3; d_call: NA; v_call: TRBV5-6; cdr3_nt: TGTGCCAGCAGCTTGCAGGGTACAGATACGCAGTATTTT; cdr3_aa: CASSLQGTDTQYF
j_call: TRBJ1-2; d_call: NA; v_call: TRBV20-1; cdr3_nt: TGCAGTGCTAGTATGGCGGGTGGCTACACCTTC; cdr3_aa: CSASMAGGYTF
j_call: TRBJ1-3; d_call: NA; v_call: TRBV5-1; cdr3_nt: TGCGCCAGCAGCCCTGGGACACTTGGAAACACCATATATTTT; cdr3_aa: CASSPGTLGNTIYF
j_call: TRBJ1-1; d_call: NA; v_call: TRBV20-1; cdr3_nt: TGCAGTGCTGGTAGGGACACTGAAGCTTTCTTT; cdr3_aa: CSAGRDTEAFF
j_call: TRBJ2-7; d_call: TRBD1; v_call: TRBV18; cdr3_nt: TGTGCCAGCTCACCCGGACAGGGATCCTACGAGCAGTACTTC; cdr3_aa: CASSPGQGSYEQYF
j_call: TRBJ1-6; d_call: TRBD1; v_call: TRBV5-4; cdr3_nt: TGTGCCAGCAGCTTGATTCGGGACAGGGGGCCCTCTAATTCACCCCTCCACTTT; cdr3_aa: CASSLIRDRGPSNSPLHF
j_call: TRBJ2-1; d_call: TRBD2; v_call: TRBV5-1; cdr3_nt: TGCGCCAGCAGCCCCACCGGTAGCGGGGATGAGCAGTTCTTC; cdr3_aa: CASSPTGSGDEQFF
j_call: TRBJ2-5; d_call: NA; v_call: TRBV7-3; cdr3_nt: TGTGCCAGCAGCCCAGGTGGCGGGTCCCAAGAGACCCAGTACTTC; cdr3_aa: CASSPGGGSQETQYF